This record covers a single T cell receptor beta chain. The antigen is undetermined. This CDR3 spans 14 amino acids. The V segment lost 9 bases and the J segment 2 bases; nucleotides outside the gene matches: 10. Germline V gives CDR1 MGHRA, CDR2 YSYEKL. The validation cohort, a group of over a hundred subjects, included the donors and was separate from the roughly 670-subject first cohort. The method was immunoSEQ multiplex PCR; TCRdb's version includes in-frame clones alone and lacks a portion of them. The table lists some 150,000 clones, about 86% of them singletons. This entry comes from a study of cytomegalovirus exposure and HLA in healthy donors. The study's findings and limits: In the 95 to 150 validation repertoires, about 94% of cluster scores exceeded 0, per a later analysis. Cytomegalovirus-associated status was assigned to approximately 160 TCR beta chains. Among TCR sequences, most were rare, though some public TCRs appeared in many donors.

This receptor was taken from a young man in good health and CMV-seropositive. The sequenced sample was PBMCs. The chain combines TRBV4-1 with TRBJ2-7; 7 nucleotides match TRBD2. The CDR3 spells CASRTREWTYEQYF. The CDR3 coding sequence is TGCGCCAGTCGGACGCGGGAGTGGACCTACGAGCAGTACTTC.